The source of this T cell receptor beta chain is a study of blood T cells in healthy people across ages. A note on this clonotype: One end of the junction does not line up with germline, which may come from a read error.

Germline-derived CDR1 and CDR2 are LGHNA and YNFKEQ. The CDR3 extends over 19 amino acids. Sample-barcoded 5' priming and a J-beta primer mix drove a second PCR of about 7 to 11 cycles. TCRdb ran MiXCR on the 5' RACE reads and lists one entry per CDR3 protein. The sample has more than 800,000 distinct CDR3 sequences, 29% seen once; the top ten hold roughly 17%. Source material: blood. The clonotype comes from a woman of 80 years or more in good health. V usage is TRBV4-2 and J usage is TRBJ2-1, with 14 bases lining up with TRBD2. CDR3 sequence reads: CANSQTGLAGGKSYNEQFF. The DNA for the CDR3 is TGTGCCAACAGCCAAACAGGACTAGCGGGGGGTAAGTCCTACAATGAGCAGTTCTTC.